This T cell receptor beta chain was recovered during a study of graft-versus-host responses after intestinal transplantation. The method was immunoSEQ multiplex PCR; TCRdb's version includes in-frame clones alone and lacks a portion of them. This table has around 90,000 clones, 80% to 95% appearing once. Trimming removed 7 bases at V and 4 bases at J, with 16 bases between. This CDR3 has 14 amino acids. In germline, CDR1 is MNHNS, CDR2 SASEGT. This clone was recorded once. As yet, its antigen is unknown. Study-wide results and caveats: Elevated graft-versus-host to host-versus-graft clonal ratios in allografts were recorded for patients with graft-donor T cell macrochimerism.

The clonotype was recovered from a human donor who was the organ donor for an intestinal transplant. Sequencing was performed on unstimulated CD8+ T cells sorted from spleen or lymph node cells, taken before transplant. This chain joins TRBV6-1 and TRBJ1-2, with D maybe TRBD1 (6 bases). The CDR3 DNA reads as TGTGCCAGCACTCCCCGAGACAGGATCTATGGCTACACCTTC. It is translated as CASTPRDRIYGYTF.